The clone carrying this T cell receptor beta chain was seen a handful of times. Its cognate antigen is unknown. The data were obtained in a study of blood T cells in healthy people across ages. Overall study results and limits: Underestimates were what the diversity estimates from one million T cells were considered to be.

The CDR3 runs 16 residues. Germline values: CDR1 SEHNR, CDR2 FQNEAQ (reference sequence). Losses at the gene ends were 1 base for V and 2 bases for J; bases not matched to a gene: 6. For the second PCR, which ran for about 6 to 11 cycles, a sample-barcoded 5' primer and a J-beta primer mix were used. TCRdb recomputed calls from the 5' RACE reads with MiXCR, one row per CDR3 protein. The sample consists of just over 800,000 distinct CDR3 sequences, around 62% of them appearing once. The source of this sequence is a man aged 25 to 40 in good health. Sequences were obtained from blood. The V gene is TRBV7-9, the J gene TRBJ2-5; 8 bases agree with TRBD1. The CDR3, as DNA: TGTGCCAGCAGCTTAGAGAGGACAGGGAGTCAAGAGACCCAGTACTTC. Amino acids: CASSLERTGSQETQYF.